The next 10 T cell receptor beta chains were all read from a single sample in a study of OX40 agonist ivuxolimab in advanced cancers. Repertoires were generated with immunoSEQ multiplex PCR, while TCRdb's copy carries only in-frame clones and drops some. In the table there are roughly 69,000 clones, about nine tenths of which are singletons. Sequencing was performed on CD4+ or CD8+ T cells sorted from blood, taken in a trial of the OX40 agonist ivuxolimab. The origin of the receptors is an adult with an advanced solid tumor such as melanoma, head and neck, liver or kidney cancer.

V is TRBV18 and J is TRBJ1-3; D gene unclear. Germline lookup yields CDR1 KGHSH and CDR2 LQKENI. The germline V and J ends were trimmed by 5 bases and 5 bases, with 7 bases remaining between them. The length of the CDR3 is 12 residues. The CDR3 sequence: CASSASRNTIYF. Here the CDR3 DNA reads TGTGCCAGCTCAGCCAGCCGAAACACCATATATTTT.

V usage is TRBV14 and J usage is TRBJ2-1; D is possibly TRBD2 (5 bases). Germline lookup yields CDR1 SGHDN and CDR2 FVKESK. Trimming shortened V by 4 bases and J by 8 bases, and 15 bases separated the two germline ends. CDR3 length equals 14 residues. As DNA, the CDR3 is TGTGCCAGCAGCCGCCTGGGGAGAGGTCATGAGCAGTTCTTC. Translation: CASSRLGRGHEQFF.

This rearrangement joins TRBV11-3 to TRBJ2-5, with a tentative D call TRBD2 (5 bases). Trimming cost V 4 bases and J 0 bases, with 12 bases left between them. CDR3 length: 15 residues. Germline V lookup: CDR1 SGHNT, CDR2 YENEEA. DNA of the CDR3: TGTGCCAGCAGCTACGGACTGAGTGACCAAGAGACCCAGTACTTC. This encodes CASSYGLSDQETQYF. The variable domain in full, completed from reference TRBV11-3 and TRBJ2-5, reads EAGVVQSPRYKIIEKKQPVAFWCNPISGHNTLYWYLQNLGQGPELLIRYENEEAVDDSQLPKDRFSAERLKGVDSTLKIQPAELGDSAVYLCASSYGLSDQETQYFGPGTRLLVL.

The chain couples TRBV7-2 to TRBJ2-5, with D uncertain. This CDR3 has 12 residues. V lost 2 bases and J lost 0, with 1 base in between. Germline CDR1 reads SGHTA; CDR2 reads FQGNSA. Here the CDR3 DNA reads TGTGCCAGCAGCTTAAACCAAGAGACCCAGTACTTC. It yields the protein CASSLNQETQYF.

In its sample, this clone was seen a few times. V gene TRBV7-6 combines with J gene TRBJ2-5; D remains unclear. The CDR3 is 11 amino acids. Germline loops: CDR1 SGHVS, CDR2 FNYEAQ. Deletions cut 8 bases from V and 5 bases from J, with 9 bases between. The CDR3: CASGYGETQYF. CDR3 DNA: TGTGCCAGCGGCTACGGGGAGACCCAGTACTTC.

V usage is TRBV7-2 and J usage is TRBJ1-1; D might be TRBD1 (5 bases). The V gene's germline CDR1 is SGHTA and CDR2 FQGNSA. V was trimmed by 4 bases and J by 10 bases, leaving 19 bases between them. This CDR3 is 14 amino acids long. CDR3 loop: CASSSRGGQGLAFF. CDR3 bases: TGTGCCAGCAGCTCCCGGGGCGGCCAGGGCTTAGCTTTCTTT.

This chain connects TRBV6-5 to TRBJ1-3; maybe TRBD1 (5 bases). The CDR3 runs 15 residues. Germline V gene lookup returns CDR1 MNHEY and CDR2 SVGAGI. Deletions cut 5 bases from V and 4 bases from J, with 15 bases between. The CDR3 sequence is CASSKGRSLGNTIYF. CDR3 DNA sequence: TGTGCCAGCAGTAAGGGACGCTCCCTGGGAAACACCATATATTTT.

The rearrangement uses TRBV28 and TRBJ2-1; 9 bases are shared with TRBD2. J lost 5 bases, V lost 7 bases, and 12 bases had no gene match. This CDR3 has 16 residues. Germline-derived CDR1 and CDR2 are MDHEN and SYDVKM. This CDR3 reads CASTSSGTSFHNEQFF. The CDR3 region has the DNA TGTGCCAGCACCTCCTCCGGGACTAGCTTCCACAATGAGCAGTTCTTC.

This chain joins TRBV30 and TRBJ1-6; TRBD1 might be the D (6 bases). The CDR3 length is 16 residues. CDR1 is GTSNPN and CDR2 is SVGIG in the germline V gene (reference sequence). V was shortened by 0 bases and J by 0 bases, with 9 bases between the two germline ends. The CDR3 sequence is CAWSVSGASYNSPLHF. CDR3 nucleotides: TGTGCCTGGAGTGTATCAGGGGCCTCCTATAATTCACCCCTCCACTTT.

The chain employs TRBV11-1 and TRBJ1-2, with D perhaps matching TRBD1 (6 bases). CDR3 size: 13 residues. Germline loops: CDR1 SGHAT, CDR2 FQDESV (reference sequence). Trimming took 5 bases from V and 7 from J, leaving 14 bases between them. CDR3 residues: CASSPTGTGGYTF. CDR3 nucleotide sequence: TGTGCCAGCAGCCCCACAGGGACGGGTGGCTACACCTTC.